The 8 T cell receptor beta chains listed next were all sequenced from one sample in a study of CD8 T cells in ankylosing spondylitis. TCRdb reprocessed the 5' RACE reads with MiXCR, giving one entry per CDR3 protein. The repertoire holds 180,000 or so distinct CDR3 sequences, with roughly 10% as singletons. The sequencing sample was made of blood, either unsorted or a sorted T cell fraction (not recorded which). These receptors originate from a male donor with ankylosing spondylitis or in good health (not recorded which).

This clonotype was counted many times. The chain carries TRBV5-1 and TRBJ2-3, with D uncertain. The ends were cut back, 0 bases at V and 0 bases at J, with 8 bases in the middle. This CDR3 is 15 amino acids long. CDR1 and CDR2 from the germline V gene are SGHRS and YFSETQ. The CDR3 sequence: CASSLAASSTDTQYF. The CDR3 nucleotides are TGCGCCAGCAGCTTGGCCGCTTCCAGCACAGATACGCAGTATTTT.

The table lists this clonotype with many counts. This sequence joins TRBV5-1 and TRBJ2-1; D not certain. The germline gives CDR1 SGHRS, CDR2 YFSETQ. This CDR3 has 12 residues. Trimming took off 4 bases at V and 8 bases at J, with 10 bases between the two ends. The DNA of the CDR3 is TGCGCCAGCAGCCCGGAGTTCCATGAGCAGTTCTTC. Its protein is CASSPEFHEQFF.

This clonotype has ten or more counts. The chain employs TRBV28 and TRBJ1-1; D gene uncertain. Germline V gives CDR1 MDHEN, CDR2 SYDVKM. Trimming shortened V by 7 bases and J by 3 bases, and 18 bases separated the two germline ends. The CDR3 has 15 amino acids. The CDR3 sequence is CASIPSRAADTEAFF. The CDR3 DNA reads TGTGCCAGCATTCCCTCCCGGGCTGCGGACACTGAAGCTTTCTTT. The full variable domain, completed using reference TRBV28 and TRBJ1-1, is DVKVTQSSRYLVKRTGEKVFLECVQDMDHENMFWYRQDPGLGLRLIYFSYDVKMKEKGDIPEGYSVSREKKERFSLILESASTNQTSMYLCASIPSRAADTEAFFGQGTRLTVV.

Concerning this clonotype itself: A much larger clone sits a single nucleotide away, making a read error possible. The chain employs TRBV5-6 and TRBJ2-1; 7 bases fit TRBD1. The CDR3 runs to 12 residues. Germline V gives CDR1 SGHDT, CDR2 YYEEEE. CDR3 nucleotide sequence: TGTGCCAGCGGACAGGAGAACAATGCGCAGTTCTTC. As protein: CASGQENNAQFF.

The sample holds a few counts of this clonotype. This chain joins TRBV30 and TRBJ1-1; D not resolved. The CDR3 length is 15 residues. In germline, CDR1 is GTSNPN, CDR2 SVGIG (reference sequence). With 0 bases removed from V and 3 bases from J, the gap between germline ends came to 14 bases. CDR3 sequence (DNA): TGTGCCTGGAGTGTTCCCGGAGAGGGTCACACTGAAGCTTTCTTT. Amino acid sequence: CAWSVPGEGHTEAFF.

In this sample, this clonotype turned up many times. This chain joins TRBV20-1 and TRBJ1-5, with TRBD1 matching 7 bases. The CDR3 sequence is 15 residues long. In germline, CDR1 is DFQATT, CDR2 SNEGSKA (reference sequence). V shed 0 bases and J 1 base; nucleotides not matched to a gene: 3. This chain's CDR3 is CSARESRGSNQPQHF. For the CDR3, the DNA is TGCAGTGCTAGAGAAAGCAGGGGGAGCAATCAGCCCCAGCATTTT.

The chain uses TRBV7-9 and TRBJ2-5, with 12 positions matching TRBD2. The CDR3 spans 16 residues. Germline V CDR1 and CDR2: SEHNR, FQNEAQ (reference sequence). Germline trimming cut 4 bases from V and 2 bases from J; bases unmatched to any gene: 5. CDR3 region: CASSSPLAGGQETQYF. The CDR3, as DNA: TGTGCCAGCAGCTCCCCACTAGCGGGGGGACAAGAGACCCAGTACTTC.

In this sample, this clonotype turned up many times. The gene calls are TRBV15 and TRBJ2-3, with a tentative D call TRBD2 (6 bases). V lost 5 bases and J 0 bases, leaving 12 bases between the germline ends. This CDR3 contains 15 residues. The germline gives CDR1 LNHNV, CDR2 YYDKDF (reference sequence). The DNA of the CDR3 is TGTGCCACCAGCCCCCGGGGGACTAGCACAGATACGCAGTATTTT. This sequence encodes CATSPRGTSTDTQYF.